The 11 T cell receptor beta chains below all came from one sample that was sequenced in a study of cytomegalovirus exposure and HLA in healthy donors. The PCR contained 60 Vbeta and 13 Jbeta primers. Method: immunoSEQ multiplex PCR; TCRdb's copy keeps in-frame clones and lacks some. The sample includes about 90,000 clones, over 60% seen only once; the top ten take 20% to 25%. The material sequenced was PBMCs. The origin of the receptors is a woman aged 45-65 years in good health and CMV-seropositive.

This rearrangement joins TRBV5-1 to TRBJ2-1; 8 bases are shared with TRBD2. The junction had 3 bases not matched to a gene; V was cut back by 0 bases and J by 4 bases. Germline V gives CDR1 SGHRS, CDR2 YFSETQ. This CDR3 has 15 residues. This CDR3 reads CASSLAGGAYNEQFF. DNA for the CDR3: TGCGCCAGCAGCTTGGCGGGGGGGGCATACAATGAGCAGTTCTTC.

The chain recombines TRBV11-2 with TRBJ2-7, with 7 nucleotides matching TRBD1. Trimming at V came to 6 bases and at J to 0 bases, leaving 11 bases not matched to a gene. Germline CDR1 and CDR2: SGHAT and FQNNGV. This CDR3 region has 16 residues. The CDR3 is CASRRSGTVPSYEQYF. The CDR3 region has the DNA TGTGCCAGCAGACGATCCGGGACAGTGCCCTCCTACGAGCAGTACTTC.

In DNA, the CDR3 is TGCGCCAGCAGCTTCACGGGACTTTACGAGCAGTACTTC. It codes for CASSFTGLYEQYF. This chain joins TRBV5-1 and TRBJ2-7; possibly TRBD2 for D (6 bases). The CDR3 spans 13 residues. Germline V gene data show CDR1 as SGHRS and CDR2 as YFSETQ. Trimming shortened V by 2 bases and J by 4 bases, and 10 bases separated the two germline ends.

J is TRBJ2-1 and V is TRBV19; TRBD2 agrees at 10 bases. Trimming at V came to 6 bases and at J to 0 bases, leaving 17 bases not matched to a gene. Germline CDR1 LNHDA, CDR2 SQIVND (reference sequence). CDR3 size: 20 residues. The CDR3 loop reads CASSYKRGGYGDSSYNEQFF. CDR3 sequence (DNA): TGTGCCAGTAGCTATAAGCGGGGGGGCTACGGTGATAGCTCCTACAATGAGCAGTTCTTC. The complete variable domain, with remaining parts taken from reference TRBV19 and TRBJ2-1, reads DGGITQSPKYLFRKEGQNVTLSCEQNLNHDAMYWYRQDPGQGLRLIYYSQIVNDFQKGDIAEGYSVSREKKESFPLTVTSAQKNPTAFYLCASSYKRGGYGDSSYNEQFFGPGTRLTVL.

The V and J genes are TRBV7-9 and TRBJ1-1, with D perhaps TRBD1 (5 bases). This CDR3 has 14 amino acids. V lost 5 bases to trimming and J lost 5 bases, with 15 bases between them. CDR1 is SEHNR and CDR2 is FQNEAQ in the germline V gene (reference sequence). CDR3 bases: TGTGCCAGCAGCATCGACAGTCTTGGGACTGAAGCTTTCTTT. It encodes CASSIDSLGTEAFF.

This chain links TRBV7-9 with TRBJ1-2; possibly TRBD1 for D (6 bases). The CDR3 is made up of 11 amino acids. Germline V gene lookup returns CDR1 SEHNR and CDR2 FQNEAQ (reference sequence). DNA of the CDR3: TGTGCGGCGCAGGGGTTAGGTGGCTACACCTTC. Protein sequence: CAAQGLGGYTF.

This clone showed up just a few times. The V call is TRBV19, the J call TRBJ2-3; TRBD1 might be the D (6 bases). Deletions cut 1 base from V and 10 bases from J, with 9 bases between. Per the germline V gene, CDR1 is LNHDA and CDR2 is SQIVND (reference sequence). This CDR3 comprises 12 residues. CDR3 nucleotides: TGTGCCAGTAGTATAGTGCAGGGGCCGCAGTATTTT. Translating gives CASSIVQGPQYF. Based on the CDR3 plus reference TRBV19 and TRBJ2-3, the full variable domain is DGGITQSPKYLFRKEGQNVTLSCEQNLNHDAMYWYRQDPGQGLRLIYYSQIVNDFQKGDIAEGYSVSREKKESFPLTVTSAQKNPTAFYLCASSIVQGPQYFGPGTRLTVL.

This chain links TRBV4-3 with TRBJ2-7; tentative D call: TRBD2 (6 bases). CDR3 length: 13 residues. Looked up from germline, CDR1 is LGHNA and CDR2 is YSLEER. V lost 4 bases to trimming and J lost 6 bases, with 13 bases between them. The CDR3 DNA follows: TGCGCCAGCAGCCGATGGCGGGGTGGCGAGCAGTACTTC. Translating gives CASSRWRGGEQYF.

The V and J genes are TRBV27 and TRBJ1-2, with a tentative D call TRBD1 (6 bases). V lost 6 bases and J lost 6, with 14 bases in between. This CDR3 spans 13 amino acids. Looked up from germline, CDR1 is MNHEY and CDR2 is SMNVEV (reference sequence). The CDR3 DNA reads TGTGCCAGCAGAGACAGGCTAGTCGATGGCTACACCTTC. Protein: CASRDRLVDGYTF.

Note on this clone: The sample holds other DNA sequences that translate to the same CDR3. The V gene is TRBV28, the J gene TRBJ1-2; D perhaps matches TRBD1 (6 bases). Trimming stripped 5 bases from V and 2 bases from J, with 15 bases between. Germline CDR1 is MDHEN and CDR2 is SYDVKM. The CDR3 covers 15 residues. The CDR3 loop reads CASSPPNRVNYGYTF. The CDR3 DNA reads TGTGCCAGCAGTCCCCCAAACAGGGTGAACTATGGCTACACCTTC.

The genes are TRBV4-3 and TRBJ1-2; D possibly corresponds to TRBD1 (5 bases). Germline V CDR1 and CDR2: LGHNA, YSLEER. Trimming removed 5 bases from V and 3 bases from J, with 10 bases in between. The CDR3 is made up of 13 amino acids. The CDR3 region has the DNA TGCGCCAGCAGCGGGCTAGGGGACTATGGCTACACCTTC. Translation: CASSGLGDYGYTF.